This T cell receptor beta chain derives from a study of blood T cell repertoires in COVID-19. Study as a whole: Acute and convalescent COVID-19 specimens originated in the United States, Italy and Spain. PBMCs, B-cell-depleted T cells, or T cells were the source of the cDNA or gDNA that made up the material.

Source study methods: Amplified reference gene primers provided the basis for estimating nucleated cell counts. Some clones are missing from TCRdb's copy, which holds only in-frame ones; the method was immunoSEQ multiplex PCR. V, J and clone size derive from that table, while D and trimming were established from the DNA sequence. The sample consists of some 150,000 clones, about 89% of them appearing once. This CDR3 has 14 amino acids. V shed 6 bases and J 7 bases; nucleotides not matched to a gene: 12. From germline, CDR1 is MDHEN and CDR2 SYDVKM. The sample taken for sequencing was peripheral blood. The TCR comes from a man in his 60s with active or convalescent COVID-19. The chain joins TRBV28 to TRBJ2-7; TRBD2 matches 7 bases. CDR3 in amino acids: CASRWTGGSGEQYF. The DNA of the CDR3 is TGTGCCAGCAGGTGGACGGGGGGATCGGGGGAGCAGTACTTC.